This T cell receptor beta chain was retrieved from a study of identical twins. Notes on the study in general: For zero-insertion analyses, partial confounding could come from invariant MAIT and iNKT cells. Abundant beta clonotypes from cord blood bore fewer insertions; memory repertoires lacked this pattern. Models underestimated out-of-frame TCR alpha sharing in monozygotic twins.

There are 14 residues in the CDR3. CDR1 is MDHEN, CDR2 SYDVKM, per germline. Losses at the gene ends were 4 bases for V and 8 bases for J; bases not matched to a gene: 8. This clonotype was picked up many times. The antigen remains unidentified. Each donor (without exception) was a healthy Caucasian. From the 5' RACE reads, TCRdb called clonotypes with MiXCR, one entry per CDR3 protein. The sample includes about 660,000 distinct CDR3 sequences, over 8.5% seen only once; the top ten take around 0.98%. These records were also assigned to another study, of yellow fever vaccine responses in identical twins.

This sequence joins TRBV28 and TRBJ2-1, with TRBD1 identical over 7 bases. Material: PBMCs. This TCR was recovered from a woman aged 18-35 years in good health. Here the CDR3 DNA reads TGTGCCAGCAGTTCACAGGGGATGTTCTATGAGCAGTTCTTC. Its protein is CASSSQGMFYEQFF.